This T cell receptor beta chain is drawn from a study of cytomegalovirus exposure and HLA in healthy donors. This PCR relied on a set of 60 Vbeta primers and 13 Jbeta primers. Clones were read by immunoSEQ multiplex PCR, and TCRdb kept only the in-frame ones, dropping some. The sample shows under 200,000 clones, approximately 82% of them seen only once. Study-level findings and limits: Several of the most significant clusters appeared, in a later analysis, to be linked to common viral pathogens. Later examination showed HLA-associated TCR beta chains had greater clonal expansion than equally common others.

V lost 0 bases to trimming and J lost 1 base; unmatched junction nucleotides: 9. This CDR3 comprises 17 residues. CDR1 and CDR2 from the germline V gene are SGHNT and YYREEE (reference sequence). Concerning this clone itself: Its specificity is unknown.

The chain couples TRBV5-4 to TRBJ2-5; 7 bases align to TRBD2. The TCR was taken from a male donor in good health and CMV-seronegative. Sequences were obtained from PBMCs. CDR3 DNA sequence: TGTGCCAGCAGCTTGGCCCTGCGCGGGGGAGGCCAAGAGACCCAGTACTTC. Its translation: CASSLALRGGGQETQYF.